This T cell receptor (beta chain) is from a study of shared clonotypes between healthy human individuals. Some clones are missing from TCRdb's copy, which holds only in-frame ones; the method was immunoSEQ multiplex PCR. Here the sample spans 550,000 to 650,000 clones, approximately 96% being singletons. With 6 bases removed from V and 2 bases from J, the gap between germline ends came to 16 bases. The V gene's germline CDR1 is SQVTM and CDR2 ANQGSEA. The CDR3 totals 14 residues. Terminally differentiated effector memory CD45RA+ cells were left out of the naive CD8 fraction, which was CD45RO-negative and positively selected for CCR7.

The sequence was obtained from a young woman in good health. The chain recombines TRBV29-1 with TRBJ2-5; D remains unclear. Sequences were obtained from naive CD8+ T cells sorted from blood. The CDR3 spells CSVKAAGRQETQYF. For the CDR3, the DNA is TGCAGCGTCAAAGCTGCAGGTCGTCAAGAGACCCAGTACTTC. Combining the CDR3 with reference TRBV29-1 and TRBJ2-5 gives the whole variable domain SAVISQKPSRDICQRGTSLTIQCQVDSQVTMMFWYRQQPGQSLTLIATANQGSEATYESGFVIDKFPISRPNLTFSTLTVSNMSPEDSSIYLCSVKAAGRQETQYFGPGTRLLVL.